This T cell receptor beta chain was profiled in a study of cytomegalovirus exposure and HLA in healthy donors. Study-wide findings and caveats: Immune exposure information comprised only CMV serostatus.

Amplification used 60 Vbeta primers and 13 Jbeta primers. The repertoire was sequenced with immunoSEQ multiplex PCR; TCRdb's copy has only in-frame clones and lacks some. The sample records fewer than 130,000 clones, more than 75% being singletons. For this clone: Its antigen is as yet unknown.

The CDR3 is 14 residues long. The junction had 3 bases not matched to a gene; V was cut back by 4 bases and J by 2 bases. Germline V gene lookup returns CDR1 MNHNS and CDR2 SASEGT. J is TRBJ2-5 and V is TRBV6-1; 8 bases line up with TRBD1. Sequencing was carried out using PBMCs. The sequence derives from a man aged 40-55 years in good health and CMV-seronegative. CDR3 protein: CASSATGAQETQYF. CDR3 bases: TGTGCCAGCAGTGCGACAGGGGCACAAGAGACCCAGTACTTC.